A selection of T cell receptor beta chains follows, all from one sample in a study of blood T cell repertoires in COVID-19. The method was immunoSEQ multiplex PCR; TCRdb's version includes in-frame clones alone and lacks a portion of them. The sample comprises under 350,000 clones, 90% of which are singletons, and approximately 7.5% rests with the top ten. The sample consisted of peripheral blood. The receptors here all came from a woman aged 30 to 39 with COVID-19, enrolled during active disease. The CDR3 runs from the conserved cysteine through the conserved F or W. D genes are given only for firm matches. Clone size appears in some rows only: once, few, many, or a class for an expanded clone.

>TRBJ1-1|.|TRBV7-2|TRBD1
TGTGCCAGCAGCACTAGCAGGGACAGGGGGAACACTGAAGCTTTCTTT
CASSTSRDRGNTEAFF
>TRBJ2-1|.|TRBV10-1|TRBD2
TGCGCCAGCAGTGACCCTAGCGGGAGCGATGAGCAGTTCTTC
CASSDPSGSDEQFF
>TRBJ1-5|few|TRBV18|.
TGTGCCAGCTCACCTAGGGAGAGCAATCAGCCCCAGCATTTT
CASSPRESNQPQHF
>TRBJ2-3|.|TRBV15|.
TGTGCCACCAGCAGAGATGGCAGAACGGGGGATACGCAGTATTTT
CATSRDGRTGDTQYF
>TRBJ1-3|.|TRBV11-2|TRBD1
TGTGCCAGCAGCGGACGAGGGGGCGGGGGAAACACCATATATTTT
CASSGRGGGGNTIYF
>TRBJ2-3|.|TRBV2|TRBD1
TGTGCCAGCAGTGAAGCGCTTCAGTCGACAGGGGGGGCAGATACGCAGTATTTT
CASSEALQSTGGADTQYF
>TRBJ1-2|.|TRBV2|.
TGTGCCAGCAGTGACTCGACAGTTTATGGCTACACCTTC
CASSDSTVYGYTF
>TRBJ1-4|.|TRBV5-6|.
TGTGCCAGCAGCTTGGCCTTCGTGGCAAATGAAAAACTGTTTTTT
CASSLAFVANEKLFF
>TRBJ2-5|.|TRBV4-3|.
TGCGCCAGCAGCCAAGCTCTAGCCGAGGCCTATGAGACCCAGTACTTC
CASSQALAEAYETQYF
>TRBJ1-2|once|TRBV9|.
TGTGCCAGCAGCGTAGATCAGGGGCACTACTATGGCTACACCTTC
CASSVDQGHYYGYTF
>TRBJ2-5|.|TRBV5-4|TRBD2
TGTGCCAGCAGCTTTGGACTAGCGGGAGCAGAGACCCAGTACTTC
CASSFGLAGAETQYF
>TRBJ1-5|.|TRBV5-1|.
TGCGCCAGCAGCTTATATCCAGGCAATCAGCCCCAGCATTTT
CASSLYPGNQPQHF
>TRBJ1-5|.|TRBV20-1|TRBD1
TGCAGTGCTAGTACCGACAGGGGAGGCCAGCCCCAGCATTTT
CSASTDRGGQPQHF
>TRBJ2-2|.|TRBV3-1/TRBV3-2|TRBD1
TGTGCCAGCCGCCAACAGGGGACCGGGGAGCTGTTTTTT
CASRQQGTGELFF
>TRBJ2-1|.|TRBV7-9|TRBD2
TGTGCCAGCAGCTTATTTCTCAGCGGGAGAACGCGTGAGCAGTTCTTC
CASSLFLSGRTREQFF
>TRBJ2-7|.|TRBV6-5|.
TGTGCCAGCCGCTATGGGGGCGCGAAAAGCGAGCAGTACTTC
CASRYGGAKSEQYF
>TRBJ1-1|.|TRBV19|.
TGTGCCAGTCGGACATTTAACACTGAAGCTTTCTTT
CASRTFNTEAFF